What follows are 14 T cell receptor beta chains derived from one specimen sequenced in a study of regulatory T cells in long-lasting Graves disease. The time point was: newly diagnosed GD, antithyroid drugs for less than 3 months. PBMC-derived RNA was used for the TCR library. Building of the TCR beta libraries involved iRepertoire HTBI primers and Arm-PCR of CDR3 regions. TCRdb independently ran MiXCR on the multiplex PCR reads; one entry per CDR3 protein. The sample records approximately 390,000 distinct CDR3 sequences, 15% to 20% being singletons. These same records also appear under a second study, on T cells in Graves' hyperthyroidism and ophthalmopathy.

The specimen was peripheral blood mononuclear cells (PBMCs), collected at new diagnosis, from a patient treated with antithyroid drugs. The receptors derive from a young woman with Graves disease.

This clonotype occurred many times. This sequence joins TRBV28 and TRBJ2-7; D is ambiguous. V dropped 2 bases and J dropped 0 bases, with 5 bases sitting between them. CDR1 is MDHEN and CDR2 is SYDVKM in the germline V gene. There are 13 residues in the CDR3. CDR3 bases: TGTGCCAGCAGTTTAAGGGTCTCCTACGAGCAGTACTTC. Translation gives CASSLRVSYEQYF.

The gene calls are TRBV5-1 and TRBJ2-3; a weak D match, TRBD1 (5 bases). Per germline, CDR1 SGHRS and CDR2 YFSETQ. The CDR3 is 17 residues long. V gave up 1 base and J gave up 0 bases, with 15 bases separating them. The CDR3 DNA reads TGCGCCAGCAGCTTGACCACTACAGGAAAAAGCACAGATACGCAGTATTTT. Amino acids: CASSLTTTGKSTDTQYF. Together with reference TRBV5-1 and TRBJ2-3, the CDR3 gives the full variable domain: KAGVTQTPRYLIKTRGQQVTLSCSPISGHRSVSWYQQTPGQGLQFLFEYFSETQRNKGNFPGRFSGRQFSNSRSEMNVSTLELGDSALYLCASSLTTTGKSTDTQYFGPGTRLTVL.

This clonotype occurred many times. The chain combines TRBV7-8 with TRBJ2-5, with TRBD2 matching 7 bases. Germline CDR1 SGHVS, CDR2 FQNEAQ. V lost 3 bases and J lost 3; bases outside the gene matches: 7. This CDR3 is built from 15 residues. CDR3 nucleotide sequence: TGTGCCAGCAGCTTCGAACCTAGCGGAAAAGAGACCCAGTACTTC. Translation gives CASSFEPSGKETQYF. Full variable domain (rest looked up from reference TRBV7-8 and TRBJ2-5): GAGVSQSPRYKVAKRGQDVALRCDPISGHVSLFWYQQALGQGPEFLTYFQNEAQLDKSGLPSDRFFAERPEGSVSTLKIQRTQQEDSAVYLCASSFEPSGKETQYFGPGTRLLVL.

Many counts were recorded for this clonotype. CDR3 residues: CATSDQGGETQYF. CDR3 DNA sequence: TGTGCCACCAGTGACCAGGGCGGAGAGACCCAGTACTTC. The gene calls are TRBV24-1 and TRBJ2-5, with a possible D match to TRBD1 (5 bases). CDR1 is KGHDR and CDR2 is SFDVKD in the germline V gene. The CDR3 covers 13 residues. Trimming cost V 4 bases and J 4 bases, with 9 bases left between them.

This chain uses TRBV7-9 with TRBJ2-4; D might be TRBD1 or TRBD2, each matching 7 bases. Per the germline V gene, CDR1 is SEHNR and CDR2 is FQNEAQ (reference sequence). The CDR3 consists of 20 residues. Trimming stripped 5 bases from V and 3 bases from J, with 29 bases between. As DNA, the CDR3 is TGTGCCAGCAGCCCGGGGGGAGGACAGGACCCTAAGCGGGGCAAAAACATTCAGTACTTC. Encoded protein: CASSPGGGQDPKRGKNIQYF.

The CDR3 here is CASTISRDYGYTF. The CDR3 nucleotides are TGTGCCAGCACCATCTCCAGGGACTATGGCTACACCTTC. This chain joins TRBV28 and TRBJ1-2; D may be TRBD1 (5 bases). Germline-derived CDR1 and CDR2 are MDHEN and SYDVKM. Trimming took 7 bases from V and 3 from J, leaving 12 bases between them. The CDR3 runs 13 residues.

The rearrangement links TRBV20-1 to TRBJ1-4; no reliable D call. In germline, CDR1 is DFQATT, CDR2 SNEGSKA (reference sequence). This CDR3 has 15 residues. Trimming cost V 6 bases and J 0 bases, with 14 bases left between them. The CDR3 is CSARAGGATNEKLFF. CDR3 nucleotide sequence: TGCAGTGCCCGCGCGGGAGGTGCAACTAATGAAAAACTGTTTTTT.

This clonotype was detected only a few times. This rearrangement joins TRBV29-1 to TRBJ2-1, with D possibly being TRBD2 (6 bases). Germline V gives CDR1 SQVTM, CDR2 ANQGSEA. V lost 0 bases and J lost 5, with 11 bases in between. CDR3 length: 14 amino acids. CDR3 in amino acids: CSVEDQGRHNEQFF. The CDR3 DNA is TGCAGCGTTGAAGATCAAGGGAGGCACAATGAGCAGTTCTTC.

At least ten counts were recorded for this clonotype. The genes are TRBV27 and TRBJ2-1; D is uncertain. The CDR3 length is 15 residues. From germline, CDR1 is MNHEY and CDR2 SMNVEV (reference sequence). Trimming stripped 1 base from V and 0 bases from J, with 7 bases between. CDR3 in DNA: TGTGCCAGCAGTTTATTGCCACTCTCCTACAATGAGCAGTTCTTC. Its protein is CASSLLPLSYNEQFF.

This clonotype was detected a few times. The chain recombines TRBV9 with TRBJ2-3; D unresolved. This CDR3 has 15 residues. Germline V gene sequence: CDR1 SGDLS, CDR2 YYNGEE. V was shortened by 4 bases and J by 2 bases, with 14 bases between the two germline ends. The CDR3 sequence is CASSPSGVYTDTQYF. The CDR3, as DNA: TGTGCCAGCAGCCCGTCTGGGGTTTACACAGATACGCAGTATTTT.

This clonotype occurred many times. This sequence joins TRBV30 and TRBJ1-2, with D maybe TRBD1 (6 bases). The V gene's germline CDR1 is GTSNPN and CDR2 SVGIG (reference sequence). The CDR3 is 14 amino acids. V shed 4 bases and J shed 4 bases, with 16 bases lying between them. This chain's CDR3 is CAWTDRRESYGYTF. CDR3 coding DNA: TGTGCCTGGACCGACAGGAGGGAAAGCTATGGCTACACCTTC.

In regard to this clonotype: At one of its ends the junction is not consistent with the germline gene, which may arise from a read error. The gene calls are TRBV6-1 and TRBJ2-7, with D uncertain. The CDR3 is 19 residues long. The germline V gene has CDR1 MNHNS and CDR2 SASEGT. The CDR3 region is CASSEAITDTSIVSCEQYF. Here the CDR3 DNA reads TGTGCCAGCAGTGAAGCGATCACCGACACAAGTATAGTGTCCTGCGAGCAGTACTTC.

This clonotype showed up just a few times. CDR3 residues: CASSFIDRGFYEQYF. The CDR3 DNA reads TGTGCCAGCAGCTTTATTGACAGGGGCTTCTACGAGCAGTACTTC. This chain connects TRBV5-6 to TRBJ2-7; 8 bases agree with TRBD1. This CDR3 is 15 amino acids long. The germline gives CDR1 SGHDT, CDR2 YYEEEE. V was pared by 2 bases and J by 3 bases, with 7 bases of the junction left unmatched.

This clonotype was picked up a small number of times. Germline and junction disagree at one end, which may indicate a read error. The CDR3 bases are TGTGCCACCACTACTAGCGGAGGCACAGGTACGCAGTATTTT. Translation: CATTTSGGTGTQYF. The V call is TRBV28, the J call TRBJ2-3; 8 bases are a match to TRBD2. CDR3 length: 14 residues. Germline CDR1 is MDHEN and CDR2 is SYDVKM.